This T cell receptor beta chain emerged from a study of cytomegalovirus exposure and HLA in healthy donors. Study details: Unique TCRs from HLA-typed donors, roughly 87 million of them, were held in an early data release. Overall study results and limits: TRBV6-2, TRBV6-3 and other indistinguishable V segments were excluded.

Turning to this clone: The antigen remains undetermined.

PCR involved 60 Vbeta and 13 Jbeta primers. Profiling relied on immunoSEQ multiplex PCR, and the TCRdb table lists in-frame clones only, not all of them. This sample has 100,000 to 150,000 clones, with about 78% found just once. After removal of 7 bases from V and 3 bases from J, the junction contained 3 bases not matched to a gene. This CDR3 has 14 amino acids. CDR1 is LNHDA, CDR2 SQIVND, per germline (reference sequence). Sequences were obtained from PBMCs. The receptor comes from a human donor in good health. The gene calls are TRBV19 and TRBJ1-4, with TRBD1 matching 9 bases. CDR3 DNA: TGTGCCAGTACCCACAGGGGGCCTAATGAAAAACTGTTTTTT. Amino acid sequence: CASTHRGPNEKLFF. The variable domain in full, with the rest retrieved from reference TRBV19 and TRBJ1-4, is DGGITQSPKYLFRKEGQNVTLSCEQNLNHDAMYWYRQDPGQGLRLIYYSQIVNDFQKGDIAEGYSVSREKKESFPLTVTSAQKNPTAFYLCASTHRGPNEKLFFGSGTQLSVL.